The T cell receptor (beta chain) under discussion was sequenced for a study of beta chain features in type 1 diabetes. Study-wide background: Patients did not differ from healthy donors in age, gender or cell yield.

The sequenced template was cDNA made from the entire isolated RNA. Sequencing was performed with immunoSEQ multiplex PCR; in TCRdb, only in-frame clones are kept and a portion is missing. The profile covers 450,000 to 550,000 clones, with approximately 30% appearing a single time and around 0.065% taken by the ten largest. By way of CD45RO/CCR7/CD25/CD127/CD95/CD27, the CD4+ regulatory, stem cell-like memory, central memory and naive cells were sorted. Germline CDR1 GTSNPN, CDR2 SVGIG (reference sequence). V was trimmed by 5 bases and J by 3 bases, leaving 14 bases between them. The CDR3 is 14 amino acids.

Specimen: naive CD4+ T cells from blood. This chain uses TRBV30 with TRBJ2-1; TRBD2 might be the D (5 bases). This sequence was found in a man younger than 35 in good health. As DNA, the CDR3 is TGTGCCTGGGAATCGGGGAGAAACTACAATGAGCAGTTCTTC. This gives the protein CAWESGRNYNEQFF. Full variable domain (outside the CDR3, taken from reference TRBV30 and TRBJ2-1): SQTIHQWPATLVQPVGSPLSLECTVEGTSNPNLYWYRQAAGRGLQLLFYSVGIGQISSEVPQNLSASRPQDRQFILSSKKLLLSDSGFYLCAWESGRNYNEQFFGPGTRLTVL.